This is a list of T cell receptor beta chains from one sample in a study of blood T cell repertoires in COVID-19. The protocol was immunoSEQ multiplex PCR, while the TCRdb copy is restricted to in-frame clones and leaves out a portion. The data contain approximately 140,000 clones, roughly 82% of them singletons. What was sequenced was peripheral blood. The receptor source for this set is an older man with acute or convalescent COVID-19. Each CDR3 is given with its conserved first and last residue. D genes are given only for firm matches. Clone size is stated in some rows and not others, as once, few, many or a class when expanded.

J gene	clone size	V gene	D gene	CDR3 protein	CDR3 DNA
TRBJ1-6	-	TRBV2	TRBD1	CASSVRTGAISPLHF	TGTGCCAGCAGTGTCAGGACAGGGGCGATTTCACCCCTCCACTTT
TRBJ2-4	-	TRBV5-1	TRBD1	CASSSGQGNSGLAKNIQYF	TGCGCCAGCAGCTCGGGACAGGGAAATTCCGGGCTAGCCAAAAACATTCAGTACTTC
TRBJ2-7	-	TRBV18	-	CASSLAGEQYF	TGTGCCAGCTCACTCGCGGGTGAGCAGTACTTC
TRBJ1-5	-	TRBV28	-	CASSFSTNQPQHF	TGTGCCAGCAGTTTTTCCACAAATCAGCCCCAGCATTTT
TRBJ2-2	-	TRBV5-1	-	CASSLAVRTIDTGELFF	TGCGCCAGCAGCTTGGCTGTAAGGACAATCGACACCGGGGAGCTGTTTTTT
TRBJ2-7	-	TRBV6-5	-	CASSYSPGLTYEQYF	TGTGCCAGCAGTTACTCACCGGGTCTCACCTACGAGCAGTACTTC
TRBJ2-3	-	TRBV7-9	TRBD2	CASSLAAGGTDTQYF	TGTGCCAGCAGCTTAGCGGCGGGAGGTACAGATACGCAGTATTTT
TRBJ2-2	-	TRBV19	TRBD2	CASTREDTGELFF	TGTGCCAGTACTCGGGAGGACACCGGGGAGCTGTTTTTT
TRBJ1-5	-	TRBV19	-	CASSIAGRVSGNQPQHF	TGTGCCAGTAGTATAGCGGGCAGGGTTAGTGGAAATCAGCCCCAGCATTTT
TRBJ1-2	-	TRBV7-9	-	CASSSGASFYGYTF	TGTGCCAGCAGCTCAGGGGCGTCATTCTATGGCTACACCTTC
TRBJ2-7	-	TRBV30	-	CAWSISRRGEQYF	TGTGCCTGGAGTATCAGCCGACGAGGAGAGCAGTACTTC
TRBJ2-3	once	TRBV3-1/TRBV3-2	TRBD2	CASSPYSGRALTPDTQYF	TGTGCCAGCAGCCCCTATTCCGGGAGGGCCCTTACCCCAGATACGCAGTATTTT
TRBJ2-1	-	TRBV4-1	TRBD2	CASSQAGTKYEQFF	TGCGCCAGCAGCCAAGCCGGGACTAAATACGAGCAGTTCTTC
TRBJ2-1	-	TRBV5-4	TRBD1	CASSFTGGTYNEQFF	TGTGCCAGCAGCTTTACAGGGGGCACCTACAATGAGCAGTTCTTC
TRBJ2-3	once	TRBV12-2	-	CASRFTTGTGGGTDTQYF	TGTGCAAGTCGCTTTACTACCGGGACAGGGGGAGGCACAGATACGCAGTATTTT
TRBJ2-7	-	TRBV7-2	-	CASTPGGFYEQYF	TGTGCCAGCACCCCCGGAGGTTTCTACGAGCAGTACTTC
TRBJ1-5	few	TRBV2	-	CASSPGGGQPQHF	TGTGCCAGCAGTCCGGGGGGCGGTCAGCCCCAGCATTTT
TRBJ2-3	-	TRBV7-8	TRBD2	CASSQRDPRLADTQYF	TGTGCCAGCAGCCAGCGGGACCCCCGGCTGGCAGATACGCAGTATTTT